One and the same sample provided the 28 T cell receptor beta chains below, sequenced in a study of cytotoxic CD8 clonotypes in ibrutinib-treated CLL. Profiling relied on immunoSEQ multiplex PCR, and the TCRdb table lists in-frame clones only, not all of them. The data contain about 86,000 clones, 86% of them singletons. The sample in question was PBMCs, obtained before ibrutinib treatment. Source of these receptors: a human donor with chronic lymphocytic leukemia.

V is TRBV30 and J is TRBJ2-3; 9 bases are shared with TRBD2. The V and J ends lost 3 bases and 2 bases, in that order; junction bases with no gene match: 12. This CDR3 region has 17 residues. CDR1 is GTSNPN and CDR2 is SVGIG in the germline V gene (reference sequence). The CDR3: CAWSESGRSTLTDTQYF. Written as DNA, the CDR3 is TGTGCCTGGAGCGAGAGCGGGAGGTCGACCCTCACAGATACGCAGTATTTT.

V is TRBV9 and J is TRBJ2-3; D is unresolved. Trimming pared 4 bases from V and 0 bases from J, leaving 12 bases between. The V gene's germline CDR1 is SGDLS and CDR2 YYNGEE. The CDR3 runs 15 residues. This CDR3 reads CASSTSGVSTDTQYF. The CDR3 coding sequence is TGTGCCAGCAGCACCAGTGGGGTTAGCACAGATACGCAGTATTTT. The whole variable domain, filled in from reference TRBV9 and TRBJ2-3, reads DSGVTQTPKHLITATGQRVTLRCSPRSGDLSVYWYQQSLDQGLQFLIQYYNGEERAKGNILERFSAQQFPDLHSELNLSSLELGDSALYFCASSTSGVSTDTQYFGPGTRLTVL.

The chain couples TRBV30 to TRBJ2-1; no clear D. This CDR3 spans 15 amino acids. V shed 1 base and J shed 0 bases, with 10 bases lying between them. CDR1 is GTSNPN and CDR2 is SVGIG in the germline V gene (reference sequence). CDR3 in DNA: TGTGCCTGGAGTGGTGCAGCGAGCTCCTACAATGAGCAGTTCTTC. Its translation is CAWSGAASSYNEQFF.

The V and J genes are TRBV27 and TRBJ2-6; D gene unclear. The V gene lost 2 bases and the J gene lost 2 bases, with 7 bases spanning the gap. Looked up from germline, CDR1 is MNHEY and CDR2 is SMNVEV (reference sequence). This CDR3 region has 15 residues. The chain's CDR3 is CASSLLKPGANVLTF. DNA for the CDR3: TGTGCCAGCAGTTTACTGAAACCTGGGGCCAACGTCCTGACTTTC.

CDR3 sequence reads: CSVGTAYNEQFF. CDR3 coding DNA: TGCAGCGTGGGGACAGCTTACAATGAGCAGTTCTTC. This chain joins TRBV29-1 and TRBJ2-1, with TRBD1 matching over 7 bases. The junction had 3 bases not matched to a gene; V was cut back by 6 bases and J by 4 bases. CDR1 is SQVTM and CDR2 is ANQGSEA in the germline V gene. The CDR3 covers 12 residues.

Note on this clone: The same CDR3 also results from other DNA sequences found in this sample. This chain links TRBV19 with TRBJ1-2; D might be TRBD1 (5 bases). V lost 2 bases to trimming and J lost 5 bases, with 9 bases between them. Germline lookup yields CDR1 LNHDA and CDR2 SQIVND (reference sequence). The CDR3 runs 13 residues. Here the CDR3 reads CASSIQGLYGYTF. The CDR3 DNA reads TGTGCCAGTAGTATACAGGGTCTTTATGGCTACACCTTC.

This clone has just a few counts. The V gene is TRBV6-1, the J gene TRBJ2-7; D perhaps matches TRBD1 (5 bases). The CDR3 length is 13 residues. Germline assignment: CDR1 MNHNS and CDR2 SASEGT. Trimming left V 6 bases short and J 2 bases short, with 11 bases between. As DNA, the CDR3 is TGTGCCAGCAGCCTGACAGCTACCTACGAGCAGTACTTC. The encoded protein is CASSLTATYEQYF.

The chain is built from TRBV6-6 and TRBJ1-2; the D is unclear. The CDR3 is made up of 16 amino acids. V dropped 2 bases and J dropped 0 bases, with 13 bases sitting between them. Germline CDR1 reads MNHNY; CDR2 reads SVGAGI (reference sequence). DNA of the CDR3: TGTGCCAGCAGTTACGTCACGGCTCCAGCTAACTATGGCTACACCTTC. It encodes CASSYVTAPANYGYTF.

The rearrangement uses TRBV6-1 and TRBJ2-1, with D uncertain. The CDR3 covers 15 residues. CDR1 MNHNS and CDR2 SASEGT come from the germline V gene. The ends were cut back, 10 bases at V and 2 bases at J, with 18 bases in the middle. The CDR3 sequence is CATETSVITYNEQFF. CDR3 nucleotide sequence: TGTGCCACTGAGACGTCCGTGATAACCTACAATGAGCAGTTCTTC.

The chain couples TRBV5-1 to TRBJ1-1; 9 bases align to TRBD1. CDR1 is SGHRS, CDR2 YFSETQ, per germline. The CDR3 spans 15 residues. Losses at the gene ends were 4 bases for V and 11 bases for J; bases not matched to a gene: 15. The CDR3 DNA reads TGCGCCAGCAGCCGGGACGTACGGGACAGGGCATCGGCTTTCTTT. Amino acid sequence: CASSRDVRDRASAFF.

This clone was observed a handful of times. The rearrangement links TRBV28 to TRBJ1-5, with D unresolved. This CDR3 contains 16 residues. V lost 7 bases to trimming and J lost 7 bases, with 23 bases between them. The germline gives CDR1 MDHEN, CDR2 SYDVKM. CDR3 region: CASTLEVVSLSQPQHF. In DNA form, the CDR3 reads TGTGCCAGCACCCTCGAGGTGGTGTCTTTATCCCAGCCCCAGCATTTT.

J is TRBJ1-2 and V is TRBV6-1; possible D gene TRBD1, 5 bases. The V end was cut by 7 bases, the J end by 8 bases, with 14 bases between. Looked up from germline, CDR1 is MNHNS and CDR2 is SASEGT. CDR3 length: 12 amino acids. CDR3 sequence: CASIRAQEGYTF. CDR3 nucleotide sequence: TGTGCCAGCATCAGGGCTCAAGAGGGCTACACCTTC.

The chain has TRBV7-6 and TRBJ2-1, with 12 bases fitting TRBD2. The germline V gene has CDR1 SGHVS and CDR2 FNYEAQ. With 3 bases clipped from V and 6 bases from J, the junction kept 3 bases outside the gene matches. The CDR3 totals 15 residues. CDR3 in amino acids: CASSFLGLAGNEQFF. The DNA of the CDR3 is TGTGCCAGCAGCTTCCTGGGACTAGCGGGCAATGAGCAGTTCTTC.

The V and J genes are TRBV18 and TRBJ2-1, with a tentative D call TRBD2 (5 bases). CDR3 length: 15 residues. V was pared by 2 bases and J by 3 bases, with 11 bases between. Germline-derived CDR1 and CDR2 are KGHSH and LQKENI. The DNA for the CDR3 is TGTGCCAGCTCACCAACGGGAATTGGCTACAATGAGCAGTTCTTC. Amino acid sequence: CASSPTGIGYNEQFF.

The chain is built from TRBV5-6 and TRBJ1-2; D gene unclear. The germline CDR1 and CDR2 sequences are SGHDT and YYEEEE. The CDR3 consists of 13 residues. The V end was cut by 4 bases, the J end by 0 bases, with 7 bases between. As DNA, the CDR3 is TGTGCCAGCAGCCCAGATTCTAACTATGGCTACACCTTC. As protein: CASSPDSNYGYTF.

The V call is TRBV5-1, the J call TRBJ2-2; TRBD1 or TRBD2 may be the D gene (5 bases each). Germline lookup yields CDR1 SGHRS and CDR2 YFSETQ. The CDR3 is 15 residues long. Trimming stripped 5 bases from V and 5 bases from J, with 16 bases between. The CDR3 DNA sequence: TGCGCCAGCAGTAGTCAGGGAGCTTCAACCGGGGAGCTGTTTTTT. Its translation is CASSSQGASTGELFF.

This clone was detected only once. This rearrangement joins TRBV6-1 to TRBJ1-2; D remains unclear. The germline CDR1 and CDR2 sequences are MNHNS and SASEGT. Trimming removed 4 bases from V and 6 bases from J, with 15 bases in between. This CDR3 region has 14 residues. The DNA of the CDR3 is TGTGCCAGCAGTGTTGGGCGTACCGGGGATGGCTACACCTTC. It is translated as CASSVGRTGDGYTF.

J is TRBJ1-2 and V is TRBV10-3, with 7 bases identical to TRBD1. Germline V CDR1 and CDR2: ENHRY, SYGVKD. The CDR3 is 15 residues long. Trimming at V came to 5 bases and at J to 2 bases, leaving 8 bases not matched to a gene. In DNA, the CDR3 is TGTGCCATCAGTATCGGACAGGAAGCGAACTATGGCTACACCTTC. This encodes CAISIGQEANYGYTF.

V usage is TRBV5-1 and J usage is TRBJ2-2, with TRBD2 matching 10 bases. Germline CDR1 SGHRS, CDR2 YFSETQ. The CDR3 sequence is 16 residues long. V lost 6 bases and J lost 5; bases outside the gene matches: 10. CDR3 coding DNA: TGCGCCAGCACCTCTCTAGCGGGAGATTCGACCGGGGAGCTGTTTTTT. Its protein product is CASTSLAGDSTGELFF.

This chain joins TRBV4-3 and TRBJ1-5; D is perhaps TRBD1 (6 bases). This CDR3 contains 16 residues. CDR1 is LGHNA and CDR2 is YSLEER in the germline V gene. V shed 6 bases and J shed 2 bases, with 17 bases lying between them. The chain's CDR3 is CASSSYREVGNQPQHF. The CDR3 DNA follows: TGCGCCAGCAGTTCATACAGGGAGGTGGGCAATCAGCCCCAGCATTTT.

The chain has TRBV6-1 and TRBJ2-7, with 11 bases lining up with TRBD2. The V gene's germline CDR1 is MNHNS and CDR2 SASEGT. Germline trimming cut 6 bases from V and 5 bases from J; bases unmatched to any gene: 6. The CDR3 runs 14 residues. CDR3 residues: CASRSSGRRHEQYF. The CDR3 bases are TGTGCCAGCAGATCTAGCGGGAGGAGGCACGAGCAGTACTTC.

This clone was observed once. This chain uses TRBV18 with TRBJ1-4; D is unresolved. Germline loops: CDR1 KGHSH, CDR2 LQKENI. The CDR3 spans 13 residues. Trimming left V 11 bases short and J 4 bases short, with 14 bases between. The chain's CDR3 is CAGSAEINEKLFF. CDR3 DNA sequence: TGTGCCGGGTCGGCAGAAATTAATGAAAAACTGTTTTTT.

The rearrangement uses TRBV19 and TRBJ2-1, with 8 nucleotides matching TRBD2. J was trimmed by 3 bases and V by 3 bases; bases with no gene match: 16. The germline gives CDR1 LNHDA, CDR2 SQIVND (reference sequence). This CDR3 contains 19 residues. The CDR3 is CASSIRAGPTSVGYNEQFF. The CDR3 DNA sequence: TGTGCCAGTAGTATTAGGGCAGGGCCGACTAGCGTAGGCTACAATGAGCAGTTCTTC.

The sample holds one count of this clone. The J gene is TRBJ2-5, the V gene TRBV27; tentatively, D is TRBD1 or TRBD2 (6 bases each). The V and J ends lost 1 base and 3 bases respectively, with 9 bases between them. The CDR3 spans 14 residues. Germline CDR1 reads MNHEY; CDR2 reads SMNVEV (reference sequence). In nucleotides, the CDR3 is TGTGCCAGCAGTTTATGGGGGGACAAAGAGACCCAGTACTTC. Protein: CASSLWGDKETQYF.

The chain uses TRBV15 and TRBJ2-5; D gene ambiguous. This CDR3 has 14 amino acids. V shed 0 bases and J shed 4 bases, with 9 bases lying between them. Per the germline V gene, CDR1 is LNHNV and CDR2 is YYDKDF (reference sequence). The CDR3: CATSRDRSRETQYF. CDR3 in DNA: TGTGCCACCAGCAGAGATCGGTCGAGAGAGACCCAGTACTTC.

V gene TRBV9 combines with J gene TRBJ1-2, with D perhaps TRBD1 (5 bases). CDR1 is SGDLS, CDR2 YYNGEE, per germline. Trimming shortened V by 0 bases and J by 5 bases, and 11 bases separated the two germline ends. There are 14 residues in the CDR3. The CDR3 DNA is TGTGCCAGCAGCGTAGCTTGGGGGGAATATGGCTACACCTTC. It codes for CASSVAWGEYGYTF.

CDR3 sequence (DNA): TGTGCCAGCAGTACAAACTACAGGGGGCGCTTTGAAAAACTGTTTTTT. Protein: CASSTNYRGRFEKLFF. This chain links TRBV27 with TRBJ1-4; 9 bases map to TRBD1. Germline V gives CDR1 MNHEY, CDR2 SMNVEV (reference sequence). The CDR3 runs 16 residues. V shed 5 bases, J shed 7 bases, and the junction held 11 bases outside the gene matches.

The chain carries TRBV11-3 and TRBJ2-7; 8 positions agree with TRBD1. Germline assignment: CDR1 SGHNT and CDR2 YENEEA. CDR3 length equals 14 residues. After removal of 4 bases from V and 4 bases from J, the junction contained 6 bases not matched to a gene. The CDR3, as DNA: TGTGCCAGCAGCTCCCGACAGGGGAAATACGAGCAGTACTTC. Its translation: CASSSRQGKYEQYF.